Listed here are 2 T cell receptor beta chains from one sample, sequenced in a study of T cell repertoires in cytomegalovirus infection. Each CDR3 protein gets one entry after TCRdb re-called the reads with MiXCR. The data hold about a million distinct CDR3 sequences, with roughly 30% observed a single time. Their cognate antigens are unknown. The input for sequencing was cultured CD8+ T cells from PBMCs, taken from culture after CMV antigen stimulation. The receptor set was obtained from a human donor in good health (CMV status not recorded). Some clones in this sample may be carry-over from other donors' samples.

This clonotype was observed a few times. V and J are TRBV4-3 and TRBJ2-2; TRBD1 might be the D (6 bases). The ends were cut back, 1 base at V and 1 base at J, with 19 bases in the middle. The length of the CDR3 is 19 residues. From germline, CDR1 is LGHNA and CDR2 YSLEER. CDR3 in amino acids: CASSQAPSWGLENTGELFF. CDR3 nucleotides: TGCGCCAGCAGCCAAGCCCCATCGTGGGGGCTCGAGAACACCGGGGAGCTGTTTTTT.

The rearrangement links TRBV30 to TRBJ1-6; D is perhaps TRBD1 (6 bases). This CDR3 comprises 15 residues. The germline V gene encodes CDR1 GTSNPN and CDR2 SVGIG (reference sequence). V lost 0 bases to trimming and J lost 14 bases, with 20 bases between them. The CDR3 here is CAWSVRGAGGSALHF. The CDR3 bases are TGTGCCTGGAGTGTAAGGGGGGCTGGAGGTTCGGCCCTCCACTTT.